The following is a TCR beta chain sequence with its context. The antigen remains unidentified. This specimen comes from a study of shared clonotypes between healthy human individuals. Some clones are missing from TCRdb's copy, which holds only in-frame ones; the method was immunoSEQ multiplex PCR. Of about 2.1 million clones listed, about 92% were seen once; the top ten hold 1.7%. It was CD45RO-negative cells, positively selected for CCR7, that made up naive CD8 cells, with terminally differentiated effector memory CD45RA+ cells excluded. The study's findings and limits: Larger richness was generally estimated for naive than memory subsets. In contrast to clonotypes shared by all four donors, non-shared clonotypes had lower generation probabilities.

CDR3 size: 14 residues. Trimming shortened V by 9 bases and J by 0 bases, and 15 bases separated the two germline ends. Germline V CDR1 and CDR2: MDHEN, SYDVKM. Material: naive CD8+ T cells from PBMCs. V is TRBV28 and J is TRBJ2-7; D is uncertain. This TCR was recovered from a man younger than 35 in good health. Some clones in this sample may be carry-over from other donors' samples. The CDR3 DNA reads TGTGCCAGTGAAGAGACTCCGAGCTCCTACGAGCAGTACTTC. This sequence encodes CASEETPSSYEQYF.